The entry below describes one TCR beta chain. The record originates from a study of OX40 agonist ivuxolimab in advanced cancers. Repertoires were generated with immunoSEQ multiplex PCR, while TCRdb's copy carries only in-frame clones and drops some. This table holds 77,000 or so clones, over 80% found once. The starting material was CD4+ or CD8+ T cells sorted from blood, obtained in a trial of the OX40 agonist ivuxolimab. The clonotype comes from an adult with an advanced solid tumor such as melanoma, head and neck, liver or kidney cancer.

CDR3 sequence reads: CASSPRLQGPGNTIYF. The CDR3 DNA sequence: TGTGCCAGCAGCCCTCGACTTCAGGGGCCTGGAAACACCATATATTTT. This chain uses TRBV9 with TRBJ1-3, with a weak D call TRBD1 (6 bases). Germline V lookup: CDR1 SGDLS, CDR2 YYNGEE. This CDR3 has 16 amino acids. The V end lost 4 bases, the J end lost 2 bases, and 16 bases lay between the germline ends. Full variable domain (missing parts from reference TRBV9 and TRBJ1-3): DSGVTQTPKHLITATGQRVTLRCSPRSGDLSVYWYQQSLDQGLQFLIQYYNGEERAKGNILERFSAQQFPDLHSELNLSSLELGDSALYFCASSPRLQGPGNTIYFGEGSWLTVV.